This T cell receptor (beta chain) was recorded in a study of blood T cell repertoires in COVID-19. About the research overall: PBMCs, B-cell-depleted T cells, or T cells were the source of the cDNA or gDNA that made up the material.

After removal of 3 bases from V and 4 bases from J, the junction contained 7 bases not matched to a gene. CDR3 length equals 16 residues. Germline V lookup: CDR1 SNHLY, CDR2 FYNNEI. In assigning cohorts, the study relied on participant-reported clinical history. The authors' processing: Using reference gene primer amplification, nucleated cell counts were estimated. The assay was immunoSEQ multiplex PCR, and TCRdb's table has in-frame clones only and misses some. V, J and clone size are those of that table, while D and trimming were read from the DNA. In the table there are around 46,000 clones, more than 85% of which are singletons.

This receptor was obtained from a woman aged 50 to 60 who had recovered from COVID-19. The sequencing sample was made of PBMCs or T cells enriched from blood (not recorded which). The V call is TRBV2, the J call TRBJ1-3, with 9 bases aligning to TRBD1. The CDR3 loop reads CASSDQQGAQGNTIYF. In DNA, the CDR3 is TGTGCCAGCAGTGACCAACAGGGGGCGCAGGGAAACACCATATATTTT.